This T cell receptor beta chain was identified during a study of molecular identifiers for immune sequencing clone quantification. This clonotype was picked up many times. Each CDR3 protein gets one entry after TCRdb re-called the PCR reads with MiXCR. Of under 600,000 distinct CDR3 sequences listed, over 20% were seen once; the top ten hold about 0.8%. The ends were cut back, 2 bases at V and 3 bases at J, with 11 bases in the middle. This CDR3 comprises 14 residues. CDR1 and CDR2 (germline): ENHRY, SYGVKD. The TCR was taken from a human donor in good health. Some libraries in this study had Jurkat cell RNA spiked in. This chain links TRBV10-3 with TRBJ2-7, with D perhaps matching TRBD1 (6 bases). The sequencing sample was made of naive CD8+ T cells from blood, with Jurkat cell RNA spiked in. Described subset: FACS-sorted CD8+CD4-CCR7+CD45RA+ naive T cells. The CDR3 bases are TGTGCCATCAGTGAGACAGGGCTGAACTACGAGCAGTACTTC. Protein: CAISETGLNYEQYF.